These T cell receptor beta chains were read from a single sample in a study of cytomegalovirus exposure and HLA in healthy donors. Some clones are missing from TCRdb's copy, which holds only in-frame ones; the method was immunoSEQ multiplex PCR. The data show around 150,000 clones, with 80% to 90% seen just once and under 6.5% held by the top ten. The sequencing input was PBMCs. The receptors here all came from a woman aged 25 to 39 in good health and CMV-seronegative. CDR3s include the opening cysteine and the closing phenylalanine or tryptophan. D genes are given only for firm matches.

D | J | V | length | CDR3
TRBD1 | TRBJ1-2 | TRBV29-1 | 16 | CSTVPTYRGRDYGYTF
- | TRBJ1-1 | TRBV6-6 | 14 | CASSFSGPPTEAFF
- | TRBJ2-7 | TRBV29-1 | 11 | CSVVQANEQYF
- | TRBJ2-7 | TRBV6-5 | 15 | CASSYSRPASYEQYF
- | TRBJ2-3 | TRBV5-1 | 15 | CASSLDSLSTDTQYF
- | TRBJ1-4 | TRBV4-3 | 17 | CASSQESTAGRNEKLFF
- | TRBJ2-7 | TRBV4-1 | 16 | CASSQVFDSDTYEQYF
TRBD1 | TRBJ2-7 | TRBV7-9 | 14 | CASSLTQGAYEQYF
- | TRBJ1-2 | TRBV2 | 12 | CASRATVYGYTF
TRBD2 | TRBJ2-1 | TRBV28 | 16 | CASSLAGRGGYNEQFF
TRBD2 | TRBJ2-1 | TRBV7-3 | 14 | CASSAGGGHNEQFF
TRBD2 | TRBJ2-5 | TRBV9 | 15 | CASSVASGSKETQYF
TRBD1 | TRBJ1-2 | TRBV7-9 | 14 | CASSLTGDPYGYTF
TRBD1 | TRBJ1-1 | TRBV18 | 14 | CASSPQGANTEAFF
TRBD1 | TRBJ1-1 | TRBV11-2 | 16 | CASSLWDRAEETEAFF
- | TRBJ1-2 | TRBV4-3 | 16 | CASSQLREAEVYGYTF
TRBD2 | TRBJ2-3 | TRBV29-1 | 20 | CSVDLSGLAGGPGGFDTQYF
- | TRBJ1-2 | TRBV28 | 17 | CASSLYPRITGVDGYTF
TRBD1 | TRBJ2-3 | TRBV7-9 | 15 | CASSLLGQITDTQYF
- | TRBJ1-4 | TRBV4-1 | 15 | CASSQGVGGGEKLFF
TRBD1 | TRBJ2-3 | TRBV19 | 15 | CASSLGDRSTDTQYF
- | TRBJ2-5 | TRBV18 | 15 | CASSPITGPQETQYF
- | TRBJ2-7 | TRBV19 | 15 | CASSTRSGLAYEQYF
TRBD1 | TRBJ2-7 | TRBV6-1 | 18 | CASSEARPLRDRGYEQYF
TRBD2 | TRBJ2-1 | TRBV25-1 | 17 | CASSESRGLAGGGEQFF
- | TRBJ2-1 | TRBV11-2 | 11 | CASSLADEQFF
- | TRBJ2-7 | TRBV15 | 14 | CATSRLGQAYEQYF
- | TRBJ1-1 | TRBV28 | 15 | CASSFRGALNTEAFF
- | TRBJ2-3 | TRBV11-2 | 14 | CASSGGWRTDTQYF
TRBD2 | TRBJ2-7 | TRBV7-2 | 15 | CASSLNLGGSSQQYF
- | TRBJ1-1 | TRBV5-1 | 12 | CASSLTGDEAFF
- | TRBJ1-2 | TRBV27 | 13 | CASSLQGSYGYTF
- | TRBJ2-7 | TRBV7-8 | 15 | CASSPMGISPREQYF
TRBD2 | TRBJ2-7 | TRBV5-1 | 15 | CASSVGLAGVDEQYF
- | TRBJ2-7 | TRBV18 | 18 | CASSPPALFRHSPYEQYF
- | TRBJ2-1 | TRBV27 | 15 | CASSLTGSFYNEQFF
- | TRBJ2-7 | TRBV21-1 | 16 | CASSKGPQGLNYEQYF
- | TRBJ2-3 | TRBV27 | 15 | CASSPLLGGTDTQYF
TRBD1 | TRBJ1-2 | TRBV29-1 | 14 | CSVGGEGGPVGYTF
- | TRBJ1-1 | TRBV28 | 14 | CASTPATGNTEAFF
- | TRBJ2-5 | TRBV5-4 | 14 | CASSLDSFQETQYF
- | TRBJ1-6 | TRBV6-5 | 13 | CASSYSGNSPLHF
TRBD1 | TRBJ1-1 | TRBV5-1 | 15 | CASSWAQGEGTEAFF
- | TRBJ2-3 | TRBV28 | 14 | CASTTGGGTDTQYF
- | TRBJ1-2 | TRBV6-1 | 15 | CASRKWRGANYGYTF
TRBD2 | TRBJ2-1 | TRBV19 | 15 | CASSITGGSYNEQFF
- | TRBJ1-2 | TRBV7-9 | 14 | CASSLVGSGDGYTF
- | TRBJ2-1 | TRBV27 | 13 | CASSLGSPGEQFF
TRBD2 | TRBJ2-5 | TRBV7-9 | 15 | CASSLLAGGGETQYF
- | TRBJ1-4 | TRBV4-1 | 15 | CASSQGADFRGELFF
- | TRBJ1-3 | TRBV15 | 15 | CATSRGNRAGNTIYF
- | TRBJ2-7 | TRBV28 | 14 | CASSILTGSYEQYF
TRBD1 | TRBJ2-3 | TRBV19 | 16 | CASSPGTGGLSDTQYF
- | TRBJ2-1 | TRBV9 | 13 | CASSVPNLNEQFF
- | TRBJ1-1 | TRBV28 | 14 | CASSFTSGYTEAFF
- | TRBJ1-4 | TRBV27 | 14 | CASGSGTPNEKLFF
- | TRBJ1-1 | TRBV29-1 | 14 | CSVEDETVGGLAFF
TRBD1 | TRBJ1-2 | TRBV19 | 13 | CATSRGGDYGYTF
TRBD2 | TRBJ2-3 | TRBV9 | 16 | CASSSPPGLPADTQYF